Shown below are 32 T cell receptor beta chains from a single sample sequenced in a study of blood T cell repertoires in COVID-19 (dated by TCRdb to the early 2020s). Libraries were constructed by the immunoSEQ multiplex PCR assay. In its TCRdb copy, this immuneACCESS table keeps in-frame sequences only and misses some clones. Where compared with another copy, unresolved V genes explain less than half of these, and the others have no known cause. The sample data list tens of thousands of clones, and about 82% of these were observed just once. Jointly, the top ten make up 20% to 25% of the sample. What was sequenced was peripheral blood. These receptors were taken from a woman of 80 years or more with acute or convalescent COVID-19.

The chain is built from TRBV3-1 (or the pseudogene TRBV3-2) and TRBJ1-4; D not resolved. From germline, CDR1 is LGHDT and CDR2 YNNKEL (reference sequence). The V end lost 0 bases, the J end lost 4 bases, and 9 bases lay between the germline ends. The CDR3 runs to 15 residues. The DNA of the CDR3 is TGTGCCAGCAGCCAAGATCCCGGGTTTAATGAAAAACTGTTTTTT. Translated, it gives CASSQDPGFNEKLFF.

CDR3 DNA: TGCGCCAGCAGCTTCGGCGGTAGCACAGATACGCAGTATTTT. Amino acid sequence: CASSFGGSTDTQYF. The chain joins TRBV5-1 to TRBJ2-3; unclear D gene. This CDR3 region has 14 residues. Germline CDR1 is SGHRS and CDR2 is YFSETQ. V lost 2 bases, J lost 0 bases, and 7 bases lay in between.

The chain couples TRBV28 to TRBJ1-2; unclear D gene. The CDR3 extends over 13 amino acids. Between the trimmed V and J ends, which lost 1 base and 4 bases, there was a span of 7 bases. The V gene's germline CDR1 is MDHEN and CDR2 SYDVKM. The CDR3 DNA follows: TGTGCCAGCAGTTTATCGGGAGCCTATGGCTACACCTTC. Translating gives CASSLSGAYGYTF.

CDR3: CASSPVSGQGEETQYF. The DNA of the CDR3 is TGTGCCAGCTCACCGGTTTCAGGACAGGGAGAAGAGACCCAGTACTTC. J is TRBJ2-5 and V is TRBV18, with TRBD1 identical over 8 bases. The CDR3 is made up of 16 amino acids. Per the germline V gene, CDR1 is KGHSH and CDR2 is LQKENI. The V segment lost 3 bases and the J segment 3 bases; nucleotides outside the gene matches: 9.

The table lists this clone with a count of one. V gene TRBV12-3 or TRBV12-4 combines with J gene TRBJ1-5; maybe TRBD1 (5 bases). The CDR3 consists of 13 residues. V gave up 11 bases and J gave up 4 bases, with 15 bases separating them. The CDR3 loop reads CAGALSDNQPQHF. The CDR3 DNA follows: TGTGCCGGGGCGTTGTCTGATAATCAGCCCCAGCATTTT.

This clone was counted once. The chain carries TRBV6-2 or TRBV6-3 and TRBJ1-5, with D possibly being TRBD1 (5 bases). V was clipped by 1 base and J by 7 bases, with 8 bases between them. The length of the CDR3 is 13 residues. Looked up from germline, CDR1 is MNHEY and CDR2 is SVGEGT. This chain's CDR3 is CASSYLGGQPQHF. Here the CDR3 DNA reads TGTGCCAGCAGTTACTTGGGGGGGCAGCCCCAGCATTTT.

The V and J genes are TRBV4-2 and TRBJ1-5; 9 nucleotides agree with TRBD1. J was trimmed by 7 bases and V by 5 bases; bases with no gene match: 6. CDR1 is LGHNA, CDR2 YNFKEQ, per germline. The CDR3 is made up of 14 amino acids. In DNA, the CDR3 is TGTGCCAGCAGCTCCGACAGGGGGAAGCAGCCCCAGCATTTT. It is translated as CASSSDRGKQPQHF.

The chain recombines TRBV3-1 (or the pseudogene TRBV3-2) with TRBJ2-1, with 8 bases matching TRBD2. The CDR3 has 15 amino acids. Germline V CDR1 and CDR2: LGHDT, YNNKEL (reference sequence). With V trimmed by 0 bases and J by 4 bases, 2 bases remained unmatched. The CDR3 DNA reads as TGTGCCAGCAGCCAAGATAGCGGGGTATACAATGAGCAGTTCTTC. Protein product: CASSQDSGVYNEQFF.

The chain links TRBV12-5 to TRBJ1-3; D call uncertain. The germline CDR1 and CDR2 sequences are LGHNT and FRNRAP. The V and J ends lost 2 bases and 5 bases respectively, with 4 bases between them. The CDR3 is 12 residues long. The CDR3, as DNA: TGTGCTAGTGGTTTGTGGCGAAACACCATATATTTT. It yields the protein CASGLWRNTIYF. Supplemented by reference TRBV12-5 and TRBJ1-3, the full variable domain reads DARVTQTPRHKVTEMGQEVTMRCQPILGHNTVFWYRQTMMQGLELLAYFRNRAPLDDSGMPKDRFSAEMPDATLATLKIQPSEPRDSAVYFCASGLWRNTIYFGEGSWLTVV.

J is TRBJ1-3 and V is TRBV29-1; 8 nucleotides agree with TRBD1. Trimming at V came to 5 bases and at J to 2 bases, leaving 2 bases not matched to a gene. Germline V gene sequence: CDR1 SQVTM, CDR2 ANQGSEA. The CDR3 length is 13 residues. In nucleotides, the CDR3 is TGCAGCGTTCGGACAGGGACTGGAAACACCATATATTTT. Its protein is CSVRTGTGNTIYF. The complete variable domain, with remaining parts taken from reference TRBV29-1 and TRBJ1-3, reads SAVISQKPSRDICQRGTSLTIQCQVDSQVTMMFWYRQQPGQSLTLIATANQGSEATYESGFVIDKFPISRPNLTFSTLTVSNMSPEDSSIYLCSVRTGTGNTIYFGEGSWLTVV.

The CDR3 DNA reads TGTGCCAGCAGCCCGTCGGGTGATGAGCAGTTCTTC. This sequence encodes CASSPSGDEQFF. V and J are TRBV12-3 or TRBV12-4 and TRBJ2-1, with D hard to call. V shed 6 bases and J shed 8 bases, with 11 bases lying between them. The CDR3 loop spans 12 amino acids.

The chain has TRBV6-5 and TRBJ1-6; 7 bases are shared with TRBD1. Losses at the gene ends were 6 bases for V and 10 bases for J; bases not matched to a gene: 9. The germline V gene has CDR1 MNHEY and CDR2 SVGAGI. This CDR3 spans 14 amino acids. This CDR3 is CASRSPGGSSPLHF. DNA for the CDR3: TGTGCCAGCAGGTCCCCAGGGGGATCGTCACCCCTCCACTTT.

The chain links TRBV6-6 to TRBJ2-7; perhaps TRBD1 as D (5 bases). The CDR3 has 12 amino acids. Germline assignment: CDR1 MNHNY and CDR2 SVGAGI (reference sequence). V was trimmed by 6 bases and J by 10 bases, leaving 16 bases between them. The chain's CDR3 is CASSNRTVSQYF. The CDR3 DNA follows: TGTGCCAGCAGCAACAGGACCGTAAGCCAGTACTTC.

The sample holds one count of this clone. The chain couples TRBV18 to TRBJ1-1; TRBD1 might be the D (6 bases). The germline V gene has CDR1 KGHSH and CDR2 LQKENI. The CDR3 is made up of 14 amino acids. Trimming stripped 3 bases from V and 1 base from J, with 9 bases between. CDR3 amino acids: CASSPSGENTEAFF. The DNA for the CDR3 is TGTGCCAGCTCACCCTCAGGGGAGAACACTGAAGCTTTCTTT.

The chain employs TRBV4-1 and TRBJ1-1; a possible D gene is TRBD1 (5 bases). The CDR3 length is 16 residues. CDR1 is MGHRA, CDR2 YSYEKL, per germline. The V and J ends lost 0 bases and 4 bases respectively, with 15 bases between them. The CDR3 protein is CASSQDGAGRGTEAFF. The CDR3 DNA is TGCGCCAGCAGCCAAGATGGGGCAGGGAGGGGCACTGAAGCTTTCTTT.

This chain links TRBV11-2 with TRBJ2-2; D perhaps matches TRBD1 (6 bases). The CDR3 runs 15 residues. Trimming removed 3 bases from V and 6 bases from J, with 14 bases in between. The V gene's germline CDR1 is SGHAT and CDR2 FQNNGV. The CDR3 loop is CASSFPGQWAGELFF. DNA for the CDR3: TGTGCCAGCAGCTTCCCGGGACAATGGGCCGGGGAGCTGTTTTTT.

The genes are TRBV2 and TRBJ1-5; unclear D gene. Trimming left V 6 bases short and J 3 bases short, with 15 bases between. This CDR3 comprises 15 residues. Looked up from germline, CDR1 is SNHLY and CDR2 is FYNNEI. CDR3 loop: CASSKPPRNNQPQHF. CDR3 bases: TGTGCCAGCAGCAAGCCGCCGCGGAACAATCAGCCCCAGCATTTT.

This chain uses TRBV7-9 with TRBJ2-3; 7 bases map to TRBD1. Germline assignment: CDR1 SEHNR and CDR2 FQNEAQ (reference sequence). CDR3 length: 16 amino acids. J was trimmed by 4 bases and V by 4 bases; bases with no gene match: 11. This CDR3 reads CASSSQLLTGADTQYF. The CDR3 nucleotides are TGTGCCAGCAGCTCACAATTACTTACAGGGGCAGATACGCAGTATTTT.

The J gene is TRBJ2-7, the V gene TRBV24-1; 8 bases match TRBD1. Germline V CDR1 and CDR2: KGHDR, SFDVKD. Germline trimming cut 4 bases from V and 4 bases from J; bases unmatched to any gene: 5. The CDR3 runs to 14 residues. This CDR3 reads CATSERTGQYEQYV. Written as DNA, the CDR3 is TGTGCCACCAGTGAAAGGACAGGGCAGTACGAGCAGTACGTC.

This chain connects TRBV4-2 to TRBJ2-1; possible D gene TRBD2, 6 bases. The CDR3 has 16 residues. Germline V gives CDR1 LGHNA, CDR2 YNFKEQ. V lost 0 bases and J 4 bases, leaving 13 bases between the germline ends. Written as DNA, the CDR3 is TGTGCCAGCAGCCAAGAAAACAGCGGGCCGTACAATGAGCAGTTCTTC. Its translation: CASSQENSGPYNEQFF.

The chain is built from TRBV5-1 and TRBJ2-1; TRBD2 aligns across 9 bases. This CDR3 is built from 15 residues. V shed 4 bases and J 7 bases; nucleotides not matched to a gene: 9. The germline V gene has CDR1 SGHRS and CDR2 YFSETQ. The chain's CDR3 is CASSGEAGGVNEQFF. In nucleotides, the CDR3 is TGCGCCAGCAGCGGTGAGGCGGGAGGGGTGAATGAGCAGTTCTTC.

This clone was recorded once. The V and J genes are TRBV2 and TRBJ1-4; 11 bases fit TRBD1. There are 15 residues in the CDR3. Germline CDR1 reads SNHLY; CDR2 reads FYNNEI. V lost 6 bases to trimming and J lost 7 bases; unmatched junction nucleotides: 7. CDR3 region: CASRPPGQGGEKLFF. The CDR3 DNA reads TGTGCCAGCAGACCTCCGGGACAGGGGGGTGAAAAACTGTTTTTT.

This clone is a singleton in its sample. This chain links TRBV30 with TRBJ1-2; D is unclear. Trimming shortened V by 1 base and J by 4 bases, and 7 bases separated the two germline ends. The CDR3 is 12 amino acids. The V gene's germline CDR1 is GTSNPN and CDR2 SVGIG (reference sequence). The CDR3 DNA sequence: TGTGCCTGGAGTGGACTACGCTATGGCTACACCTTC. This encodes CAWSGLRYGYTF.

The V gene is TRBV6-6, the J gene TRBJ2-1; 8 bases are a match to TRBD1. The CDR3 runs 16 residues. CDR1 MNHNY and CDR2 SVGAGI come from the germline V gene (reference sequence). The trim removed 0 bases at V and 5 bases at J, leaving 6 bases unmatched. CDR3 region: CASSYSRTGTNNEQFF. CDR3 sequence (DNA): TGTGCCAGCAGTTACTCCCGGACAGGGACCAACAATGAGCAGTTCTTC.

This chain connects TRBV5-1 to TRBJ2-5, with 7 bases aligning to TRBD2. CDR3 length: 16 amino acids. Per the germline V gene, CDR1 is SGHRS and CDR2 is YFSETQ. The V segment lost 2 bases and the J segment 2 bases; nucleotides outside the gene matches: 9. The CDR3 coding sequence is TGCGCCAGCAGCTTAACCGGGACTACTAATCAAGAGACCCAGTACTTC. Its protein product is CASSLTGTTNQETQYF.

The chain employs TRBV19 and TRBJ2-2, with TRBD2 as a possible D gene (6 bases). Germline lookup yields CDR1 LNHDA and CDR2 SQIVND (reference sequence). V was cut by 2 bases and J by 6 bases, with 16 bases left in between. The CDR3 has 16 residues. CDR3 amino acids: CASSIRVAARSGELFF. CDR3 nucleotide sequence: TGTGCCAGTAGTATAAGGGTAGCGGCCCGGTCCGGGGAGCTGTTTTTT.

This clone was observed once. The CDR3: CASSQSEGRTGGPYEQYV. The CDR3 DNA reads as TGCGCCAGCAGTCAATCGGAAGGACGAACAGGGGGACCCTACGAGCAGTACGTC. The chain carries TRBV23-1 and TRBJ2-7; 8 bases line up with TRBD1. TRBV23-1 carries the ORF label, with uncertain function. V was pared by 0 bases and J by 2 bases, with 12 bases of the junction left unmatched. The CDR3 extends over 18 amino acids.

The V call is TRBV7-6, the J call TRBJ2-3, with 9 bases lining up with TRBD1. The V and J ends lost 3 bases and 2 bases, in that order; junction bases with no gene match: 3. The length of the CDR3 is 15 residues. Germline V lookup: CDR1 SGHVS, CDR2 FNYEAQ. CDR3 protein: CASSFGQGPTDTQYF. In nucleotides, the CDR3 is TGTGCCAGCAGCTTCGGACAGGGGCCCACAGATACGCAGTATTTT.

This clone was picked up one time. The chain carries TRBV6-5 and TRBJ1-1; D gene uncertain. Germline-derived CDR1 and CDR2 are MNHEY and SVGAGI. Trimming removed 7 bases from V and 7 bases from J, with 10 bases in between. CDR3 size: 11 residues. This CDR3 reads CASIERYEAFF. The CDR3 bases are TGTGCCAGCATAGAAAGATATGAAGCTTTCTTT.

The chain has TRBV27 and TRBJ2-7; TRBD1 matches 9 bases. The V gene end was trimmed by 6 bases and the J gene end by 7 bases; junction bases not matched to a gene: 7. Germline CDR1 reads MNHEY; CDR2 reads SMNVEV (reference sequence). There are 13 residues in the CDR3. CDR3 protein: CASRRTGEGEQYV. CDR3 in DNA: TGTGCCAGCAGAAGGACAGGGGAGGGAGAGCAGTACGTC.

This clone has a handful of counts. This chain links TRBV19 with TRBJ2-5, with 7 bases fitting TRBD2. Germline CDR1 and CDR2: LNHDA and SQIVND (reference sequence). The V and J ends lost 1 base and 4 bases, in that order; junction bases with no gene match: 6. The CDR3 runs 15 residues. The CDR3 nucleotides read TGTGCCAGTAGTATAGGGGCGGGAGCTGCAGAGACCCAGTACTTC. Amino acids: CASSIGAGAAETQYF.

V is TRBV28 and J is TRBJ1-5, with TRBD1 matching over 9 bases. The CDR3 extends over 15 amino acids. J was trimmed by 2 bases and V by 10 bases; bases with no gene match: 9. The germline CDR1 and CDR2 sequences are MDHEN and SYDVKM. CDR3 sequence: CATYRTGEGNQPQHF. CDR3 nucleotide sequence: TGTGCCACATATAGGACAGGGGAGGGCAATCAGCCCCAGCATTTT.